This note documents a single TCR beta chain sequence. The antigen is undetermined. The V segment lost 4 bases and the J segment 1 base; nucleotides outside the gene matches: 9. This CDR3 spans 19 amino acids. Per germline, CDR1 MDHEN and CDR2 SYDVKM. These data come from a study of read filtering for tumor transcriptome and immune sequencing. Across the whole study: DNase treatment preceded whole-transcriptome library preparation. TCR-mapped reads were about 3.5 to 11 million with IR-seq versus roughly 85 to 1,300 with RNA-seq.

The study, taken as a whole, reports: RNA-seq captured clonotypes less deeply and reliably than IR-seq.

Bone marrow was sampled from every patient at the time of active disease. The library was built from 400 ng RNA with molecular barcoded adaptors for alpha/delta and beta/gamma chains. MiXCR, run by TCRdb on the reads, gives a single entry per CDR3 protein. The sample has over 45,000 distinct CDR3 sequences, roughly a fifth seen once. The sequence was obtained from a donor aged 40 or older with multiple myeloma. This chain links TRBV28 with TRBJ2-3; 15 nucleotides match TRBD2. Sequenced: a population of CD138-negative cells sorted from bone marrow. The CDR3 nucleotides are TGTGCCAGCAGTTCCCCGGGACTAGCGGGAGGAGTCGGCACAGATACGCAGTATTTT. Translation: CASSSPGLAGGVGTDTQYF.